This is a list of T cell receptor beta chains from one sample in a study of T cell responses to AZD1222 COVID-19 vaccine. The table came from immunoSEQ multiplex PCR; TCRdb's copy has only in-frame clones and leaves some out. The table records 150,000 to 200,000 clones, 90% to 95% of them present only once. The source material was peripheral blood, sampled 28 days after the second AZD1222 dose. The receptor source for this set is an adult who received the AZD1222 COVID-19 vaccine. Each CDR3 is given without its conserved first and last residue. The D gene is left open where the match is weak. Part of the rows lack a size; the others show once, few, many or a class for expanded clones.

v_gene: TRBV27; abundance: -; d_gene: TRBD1; CDR3aa: ASSLQGAGTGELF
v_gene: TRBV6-2/TRBV6-3; abundance: -; d_gene: TRBD1; CDR3aa: ASSWGQGVRNEQY
v_gene: TRBV20-1; abundance: -; d_gene: -; CDR3aa: SASSGTGYT
v_gene: TRBV4-3; abundance: -; d_gene: TRBD1; CDR3aa: ASSQNSGGTNEKLF
v_gene: TRBV19; abundance: -; d_gene: -; CDR3aa: ASSDSHSNQPQH
v_gene: TRBV19; abundance: -; d_gene: -; CDR3aa: ASSMTGQTQY
v_gene: TRBV10-3; abundance: -; d_gene: -; CDR3aa: AISESTNTEAF
v_gene: TRBV6-6; abundance: -; d_gene: TRBD2; CDR3aa: ASSYGRAGTDTQY
v_gene: TRBV6-2/TRBV6-3; abundance: -; d_gene: -; CDR3aa: ASSYSRDVGGYT
v_gene: TRBV7-8; abundance: -; d_gene: TRBD1; CDR3aa: ASSLGAGGRNTIY
v_gene: TRBV6-5; abundance: -; d_gene: -; CDR3aa: ASSYGYGYT
v_gene: TRBV7-8; abundance: once; d_gene: -; CDR3aa: ASSHPGNEQF
v_gene: TRBV2; abundance: -; d_gene: TRBD1; CDR3aa: ASRTQGAFGEKLF
v_gene: TRBV4-2; abundance: -; d_gene: -; CDR3aa: ASSQVGTRGIYGYT
v_gene: TRBV27; abundance: -; d_gene: -; CDR3aa: ASRRGGGATEAF
v_gene: TRBV19; abundance: -; d_gene: -; CDR3aa: ASSITRGQETQY
v_gene: TRBV6-5; abundance: -; d_gene: -; CDR3aa: ASRADGSEYNEQF
v_gene: TRBV18; abundance: -; d_gene: -; CDR3aa: ASSPPAQGYGYT
v_gene: TRBV20-1; abundance: once; d_gene: -; CDR3aa: SAVRPDTQY
v_gene: TRBV5-6; abundance: -; d_gene: -; CDR3aa: ASSSIRLRDTKNIQY
v_gene: TRBV7-9; abundance: -; d_gene: -; CDR3aa: ASSLTGTGSGNTIY
v_gene: TRBV2; abundance: -; d_gene: -; CDR3aa: ARVNLGRMNTEAF
v_gene: TRBV20-1; abundance: -; d_gene: -; CDR3aa: SASNSYEQY
v_gene: TRBV11-2; abundance: -; d_gene: -; CDR3aa: ASSLVLSMNTEAF
v_gene: TRBV18; abundance: -; d_gene: -; CDR3aa: ASSPPGVTPGGEQF
v_gene: TRBV6-5; abundance: -; d_gene: -; CDR3aa: ASSYLNSQGIEAF
v_gene: TRBV5-5; abundance: -; d_gene: -; CDR3aa: ASSLLSGVSNEQF
v_gene: TRBV28; abundance: once; d_gene: -; CDR3aa: ASSEVGNEQF
v_gene: TRBV4-3; abundance: -; d_gene: -; CDR3aa: ASSQDEGNIEAF
v_gene: TRBV7-2; abundance: -; d_gene: -; CDR3aa: ASSLGAGRGNTIY
v_gene: TRBV27; abundance: -; d_gene: -; CDR3aa: ASSLSYNSPLH
v_gene: TRBV30; abundance: -; d_gene: TRBD1; CDR3aa: AWSTGTGNTEAF
v_gene: TRBV29-1; abundance: few; d_gene: -; CDR3aa: SVRRGGGPQETQY
v_gene: TRBV27; abundance: -; d_gene: -; CDR3aa: ASSLAGATGELF
v_gene: TRBV20-1; abundance: few; d_gene: -; CDR3aa: SASSDSNTEAF
v_gene: TRBV2; abundance: -; d_gene: -; CDR3aa: ASRLLPNYGYT
v_gene: TRBV2; abundance: -; d_gene: -; CDR3aa: ASSPQGRTEAF
v_gene: TRBV4-2; abundance: -; d_gene: -; CDR3aa: ASSQDGAGQANYGYT
v_gene: TRBV7-3; abundance: -; d_gene: -; CDR3aa: ASSLAAQETQY
v_gene: TRBV7-9; abundance: -; d_gene: -; CDR3aa: ASSSGRENEKLF